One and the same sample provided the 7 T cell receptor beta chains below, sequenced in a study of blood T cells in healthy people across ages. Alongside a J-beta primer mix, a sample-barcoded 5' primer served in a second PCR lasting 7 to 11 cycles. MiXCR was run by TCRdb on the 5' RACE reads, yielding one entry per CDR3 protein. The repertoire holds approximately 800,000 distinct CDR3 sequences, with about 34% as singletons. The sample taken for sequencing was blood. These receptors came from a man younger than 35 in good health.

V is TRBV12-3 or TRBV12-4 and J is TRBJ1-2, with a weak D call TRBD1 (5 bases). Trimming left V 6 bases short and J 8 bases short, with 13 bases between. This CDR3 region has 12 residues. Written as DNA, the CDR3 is TGTGCCAGCAGGTTCGGGGCAGGGGGCTACACCTTC. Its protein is CASRFGAGGYTF.

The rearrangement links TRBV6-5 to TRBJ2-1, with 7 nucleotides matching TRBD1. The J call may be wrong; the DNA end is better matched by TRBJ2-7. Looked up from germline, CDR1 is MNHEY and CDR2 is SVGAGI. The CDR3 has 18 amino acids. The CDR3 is CASSYRRTGESSYNEQYF. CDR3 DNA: TGTGCCAGCAGTTATCGACGGACAGGCGAGAGCTCCTACAATGAGCAGTACTTC.

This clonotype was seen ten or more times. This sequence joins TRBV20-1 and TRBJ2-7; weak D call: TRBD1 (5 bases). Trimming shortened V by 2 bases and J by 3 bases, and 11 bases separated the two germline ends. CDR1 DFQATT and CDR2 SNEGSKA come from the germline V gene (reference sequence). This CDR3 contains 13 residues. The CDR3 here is CSARYDSLYEQYF. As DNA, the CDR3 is TGCAGTGCTAGATACGACAGCCTCTACGAGCAGTACTTC.

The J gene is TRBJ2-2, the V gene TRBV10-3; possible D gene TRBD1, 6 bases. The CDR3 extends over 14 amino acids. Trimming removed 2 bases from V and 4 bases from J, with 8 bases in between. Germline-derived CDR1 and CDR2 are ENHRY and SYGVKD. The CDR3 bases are TGTGCCATCAGTGAGGACAGGACCACCGGGGAGCTGTTTTTT. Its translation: CAISEDRTTGELFF.

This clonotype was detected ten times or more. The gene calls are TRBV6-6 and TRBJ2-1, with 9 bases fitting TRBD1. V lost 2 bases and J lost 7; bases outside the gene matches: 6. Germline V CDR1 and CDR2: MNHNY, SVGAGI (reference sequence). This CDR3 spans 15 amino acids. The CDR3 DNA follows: TGTGCCAGCAGTTACCCAGGGACAGGGTTGAATGAGCAGTTCTTC. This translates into CASSYPGTGLNEQFF.

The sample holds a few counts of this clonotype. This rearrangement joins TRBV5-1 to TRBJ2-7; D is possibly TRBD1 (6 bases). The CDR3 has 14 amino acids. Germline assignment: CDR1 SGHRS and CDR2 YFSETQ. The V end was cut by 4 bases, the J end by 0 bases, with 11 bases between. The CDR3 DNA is TGCGCCAGCAGCGCGACAGGAAACTCCTACGAGCAGTACTTC. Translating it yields CASSATGNSYEQYF.

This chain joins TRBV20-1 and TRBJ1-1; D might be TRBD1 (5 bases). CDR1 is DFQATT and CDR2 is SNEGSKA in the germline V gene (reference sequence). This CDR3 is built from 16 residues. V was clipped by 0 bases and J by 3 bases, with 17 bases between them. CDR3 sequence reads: CSARDQRGWFYTEAFF. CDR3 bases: TGCAGTGCTAGAGATCAGAGGGGATGGTTTTACACTGAAGCTTTCTTT.